The 17 T cell receptor beta chains in this list originate from one sample, sequenced in a study of beta chain features in type 1 diabetes. Reverse transcribing all isolated RNA meant expressed TCRB transcripts were sequenced. Sequenced by immunoSEQ multiplex PCR; TCRdb stores in-frame clones only, minus some. The sample comprises about 220,000 clones, approximately 10% of which are singletons, and 1% to 1.5% rests with the top ten. The sample was central memory CD4+ T cells from blood. The receptors shown here come from a man between 18 and 29 years old in good health.

This chain joins TRBV7-3 and TRBJ2-1, with TRBD2 matching 10 bases. The J segment lost 8 bases and the V segment lost 5 bases, leaving 9 bases of the junction unmatched. CDR1 and CDR2 (germline): SGHTA, FQGTGA. This CDR3 is 15 amino acids long. CDR3 DNA sequence: TGTGCCAGCAGCCCCCGGCTAGCGGGAGATCATGAGCAGTTCTTC. It codes for CASSPRLAGDHEQFF.

This clone turned up a few times. The V call is TRBV7-2, the J call TRBJ2-3, with D tentatively TRBD2 (5 bases). Germline V gene data show CDR1 as SGHTA and CDR2 as FQGNSA. Trimming removed 4 bases at V and 0 bases at J, with 11 bases between. The CDR3 is 15 amino acids. This CDR3 reads CASSSRGSSTDTQYF. CDR3 coding DNA: TGTGCCAGCAGCTCACGAGGGTCTAGCACAGATACGCAGTATTTT. Full variable domain (rest looked up from reference TRBV7-2 and TRBJ2-3): GAGVSQSPSNKVTEKGKDVELRCDPISGHTALYWYRQSLGQGLEFLIYFQGNSAPDKSGLPSDRFSAERTGGSVSTLTIQRTQQEDSAVYLCASSSRGSSTDTQYFGPGTRLTVL.

This clone has more than one count but fewer than ten. The chain recombines TRBV7-2 with TRBJ2-5; 10 positions match TRBD2. Trimming removed 2 bases from V and 5 bases from J; junction bases left unmatched: 5. The CDR3 runs 15 residues. CDR1 is SGHTA and CDR2 is FQGNSA in the germline V gene. In DNA form, the CDR3 reads TGTGCCAGCAGCTTACTAGCGGGGGCCCTGGAGACCCAGTACTTC. Translated, it gives CASSLLAGALETQYF.

CDR3 loop: CAWSALAGGSDTQYF. The CDR3 DNA is TGTGCCTGGAGTGCGCTAGCGGGAGGATCAGATACGCAGTATTTT. The chain couples TRBV30 to TRBJ2-3, with 11 positions matching TRBD2. The CDR3 is 15 amino acids. CDR1 GTSNPN and CDR2 SVGIG come from the germline V gene (reference sequence). V lost 1 base and J lost 4; bases outside the gene matches: 4.

This CDR3 reads CASSNSRYNEQFF. In DNA, the CDR3 is TGTGCCAGCAGTAATTCGCGGTACAATGAGCAGTTCTTC. This rearrangement joins TRBV6-5 to TRBJ2-1; D is undetermined. Germline V gene data show CDR1 as MNHEY and CDR2 as SVGAGI. The CDR3 length is 13 residues. V lost 5 bases to trimming and J lost 4 bases, with 9 bases between them.

This clone appeared a few times. In DNA form, the CDR3 reads TGTGCCAGCAGACCCGGACTAGCGGGAGGCTACGAGCAGTACTTC. The encoded protein is CASRPGLAGGYEQYF. This sequence joins TRBV6-1 and TRBJ2-7, with 14 bases fitting TRBD2. Trimming removed 6 bases from V and 3 bases from J; junction bases left unmatched: 4. The CDR3 has 15 residues. Germline loops: CDR1 MNHNS, CDR2 SASEGT.

This clone was detected a few times. This chain links TRBV6-1 with TRBJ2-5; D remains ambiguous. This CDR3 comprises 13 residues. V dropped 0 bases and J dropped 5 bases, with 7 bases sitting between them. Germline CDR1 MNHNS, CDR2 SASEGT. DNA of the CDR3: TGTGCCAGCAGTGAAGCGCGGCGGGAGACCCAGTACTTC. It encodes CASSEARRETQYF.

V gene TRBV5-1 combines with J gene TRBJ1-2; unclear D gene. This CDR3 is built from 11 residues. Per the germline V gene, CDR1 is SGHRS and CDR2 is YFSETQ. The V end was cut by 4 bases, the J end by 3 bases, with 4 bases between. CDR3 residues: CASSNYYGYTF. The CDR3 DNA follows: TGCGCCAGCAGCAATTACTATGGCTACACCTTC.

This clone has ten or more counts. This chain links TRBV27 with TRBJ2-1; D remains ambiguous. From germline, CDR1 is MNHEY and CDR2 SMNVEV (reference sequence). This CDR3 spans 12 amino acids. The ends were cut back, 5 bases at V and 7 bases at J, with 9 bases in the middle. CDR3 nucleotide sequence: TGTGCCAGCAGTGCCTCGAGGAATGAGCAGTTCTTC. Translating it yields CASSASRNEQFF.

This clone appeared a few times. This chain uses TRBV29-1 with TRBJ1-1; D ambiguous. The V end lost 7 bases, the J end lost 1 base, and 13 bases lay between the germline ends. The CDR3 has 13 amino acids. Germline-derived CDR1 and CDR2 are SQVTM and ANQGSEA. CDR3 region: CSAVEGGNTEAFF. In DNA, the CDR3 is TGCAGCGCCGTGGAGGGAGGGAACACTGAAGCTTTCTTT.

The chain employs TRBV30 and TRBJ2-7; D unclear. The CDR3 sequence is 11 residues long. V lost 2 bases and J lost 6, with 8 bases in between. CDR1 and CDR2 from the germline V gene are GTSNPN and SVGIG (reference sequence). CDR3 in DNA: TGTGCCTGGAGTAATAGGGCCGAGCAGTACTTC. Its protein is CAWSNRAEQYF.

The gene calls are TRBV7-9 and TRBJ1-2; D uncertain. V lost 1 base and J lost 4, with 10 bases in between. This CDR3 comprises 14 residues. Per the germline V gene, CDR1 is SEHNR and CDR2 is FQNEAQ (reference sequence). CDR3 bases: TGTGCCAGCAGCTTAGACACTGGCATCTATGGCTACACCTTC. Amino acid sequence: CASSLDTGIYGYTF.

The chain recombines TRBV29-1 with TRBJ1-2; no clear D. The V gene lost 8 bases and the J gene lost 4 bases, with 17 bases spanning the gap. The CDR3 contains 13 residues. The germline CDR1 and CDR2 sequences are SQVTM and ANQGSEA. CDR3 residues: CSSTDGPSYGYTF. CDR3 nucleotides: TGCAGCTCCACTGACGGGCCCTCCTATGGCTACACCTTC.

The chain employs TRBV5-1 and TRBJ2-5, with D perhaps matching TRBD2 (5 bases). V dropped 4 bases and J dropped 5 bases, with 9 bases sitting between them. This CDR3 is built from 12 residues. Germline CDR1 reads SGHRS; CDR2 reads YFSETQ. CDR3 DNA sequence: TGCGCCAGCAGCGACCCGGGGGAGACCCAGTACTTC. Translation gives CASSDPGETQYF.

This clone was seen more than once but under ten times. The chain carries TRBV29-1 and TRBJ2-2; unclear D gene. CDR3 size: 14 residues. V gave up 4 bases and J gave up 1 base, with 10 bases separating them. Germline V gene sequence: CDR1 SQVTM, CDR2 ANQGSEA. CDR3 loop: CSVVPGGNTGELFF. For the CDR3, the DNA is TGCAGCGTTGTACCAGGTGGGAACACCGGGGAGCTGTTTTTT.

Ten or more counts support this clone. The chain links TRBV5-6 to TRBJ2-2; either TRBD1 or TRBD2 may fit D (5 bases each). This CDR3 contains 14 residues. CDR1 and CDR2 from the germline V gene are SGHDT and YYEEEE. Trimming took off 4 bases at V and 2 bases at J, with 9 bases between the two ends. The CDR3 spells CASSKGPNTGELFF. The CDR3 region has the DNA TGTGCCAGCAGCAAGGGACCAAACACCGGGGAGCTGTTTTTT. The full variable domain, in which reference TRBV5-6 and TRBJ2-2 provide the parts outside the CDR3, is DAGVTQSPTHLIKTRGQQVTLRCSPKSGHDTVSWYQQALGQGPQFIFQYYEEEERQRGNFPDRFSGHQFPNYSSELNVNALLLGDSALYLCASSKGPNTGELFFGEGSRLTVL.

The chain uses TRBV29-1 and TRBJ1-3, with D unclear. CDR1 is SQVTM and CDR2 is ANQGSEA in the germline V gene. Trimming left V 5 bases short and J 0 bases short, with 11 bases between. CDR3 size: 14 residues. CDR3 DNA sequence: TGCAGCGTTCTCCGTGACCTCTCTGGAAACACCATATATTTT. Translation: CSVLRDLSGNTIYF.